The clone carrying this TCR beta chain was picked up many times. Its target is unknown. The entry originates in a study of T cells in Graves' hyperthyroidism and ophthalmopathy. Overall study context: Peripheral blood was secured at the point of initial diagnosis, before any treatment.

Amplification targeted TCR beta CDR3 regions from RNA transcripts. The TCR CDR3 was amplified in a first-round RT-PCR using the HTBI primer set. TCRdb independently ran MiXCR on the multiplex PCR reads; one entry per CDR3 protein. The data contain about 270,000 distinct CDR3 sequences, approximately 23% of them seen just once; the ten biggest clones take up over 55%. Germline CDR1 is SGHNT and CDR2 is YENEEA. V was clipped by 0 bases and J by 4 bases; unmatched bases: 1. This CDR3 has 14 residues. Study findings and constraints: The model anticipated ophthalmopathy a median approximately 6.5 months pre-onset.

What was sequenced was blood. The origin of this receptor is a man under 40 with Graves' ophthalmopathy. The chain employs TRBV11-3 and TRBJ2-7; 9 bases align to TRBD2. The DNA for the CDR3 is TGTGCCAGCAGCTTAGAGACTAGCGGATACGAGCAGTACTTC. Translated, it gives CASSLETSGYEQYF.